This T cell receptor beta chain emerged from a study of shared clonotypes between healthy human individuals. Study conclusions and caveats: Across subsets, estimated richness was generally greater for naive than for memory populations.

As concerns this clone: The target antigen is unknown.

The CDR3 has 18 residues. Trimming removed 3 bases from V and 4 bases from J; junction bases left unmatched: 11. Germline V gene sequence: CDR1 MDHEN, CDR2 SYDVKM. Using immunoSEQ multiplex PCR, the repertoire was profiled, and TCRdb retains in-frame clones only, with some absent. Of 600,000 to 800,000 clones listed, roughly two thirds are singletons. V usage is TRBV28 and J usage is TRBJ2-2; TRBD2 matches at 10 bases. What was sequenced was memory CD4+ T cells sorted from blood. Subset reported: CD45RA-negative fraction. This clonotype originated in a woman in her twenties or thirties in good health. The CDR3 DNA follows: TGTGCCAGCAGTTTTGCCGGAGCGAGACTAGCGGGCACCGGGGAGCTGTTTTTT. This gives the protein CASSFAGARLAGTGELFF.